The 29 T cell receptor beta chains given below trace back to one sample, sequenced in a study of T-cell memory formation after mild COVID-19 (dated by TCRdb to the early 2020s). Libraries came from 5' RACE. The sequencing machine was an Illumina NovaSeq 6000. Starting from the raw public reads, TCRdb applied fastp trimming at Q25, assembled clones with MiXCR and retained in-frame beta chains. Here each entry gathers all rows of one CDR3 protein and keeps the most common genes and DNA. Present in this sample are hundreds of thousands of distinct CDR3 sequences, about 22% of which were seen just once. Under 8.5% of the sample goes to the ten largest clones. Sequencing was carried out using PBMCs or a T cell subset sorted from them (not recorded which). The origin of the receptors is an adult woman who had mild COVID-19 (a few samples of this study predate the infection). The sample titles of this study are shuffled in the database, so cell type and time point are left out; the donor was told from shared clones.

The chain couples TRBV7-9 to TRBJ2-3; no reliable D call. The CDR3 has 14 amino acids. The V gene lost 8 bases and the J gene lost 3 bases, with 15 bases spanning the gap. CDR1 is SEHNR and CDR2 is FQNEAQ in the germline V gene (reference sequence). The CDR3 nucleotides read TGTGCCAGCCTCTCCGCACAGAAAACAGATACGCAGTATTTT. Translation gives CASLSAQKTDTQYF.

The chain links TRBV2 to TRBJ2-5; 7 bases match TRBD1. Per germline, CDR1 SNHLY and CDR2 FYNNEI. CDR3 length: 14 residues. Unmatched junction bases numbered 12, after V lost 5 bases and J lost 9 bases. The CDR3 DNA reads TGTGCCAGCAGTAGGGGGACAGCCCAAGATGCCCAGTACTTC. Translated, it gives CASSRGTAQDAQYF.

As DNA, the CDR3 is TGTGCCAGCAGCCCCAGGGAGCACTACGAGCAGTACTTC. Amino acid sequence: CASSPREHYEQYF. V usage is TRBV27 and J usage is TRBJ2-7; D tentatively reads TRBD1 or TRBD2 (5 bases each). V was pared by 6 bases and J by 3 bases, with 12 bases between. CDR3 length equals 13 residues. From germline, CDR1 is MNHEY and CDR2 SMNVEV (reference sequence).

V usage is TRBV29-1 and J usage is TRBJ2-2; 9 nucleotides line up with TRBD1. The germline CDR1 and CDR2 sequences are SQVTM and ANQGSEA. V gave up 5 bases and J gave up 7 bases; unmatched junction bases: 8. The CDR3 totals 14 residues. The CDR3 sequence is CSVKGDRVYGELFF. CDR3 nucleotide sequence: TGCAGCGTTAAGGGGGACAGGGTTTACGGGGAGCTGTTTTTT.

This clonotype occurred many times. The CDR3 loop reads CASSLHEFAGRYEQYF. CDR3 nucleotide sequence: TGTGCCAGCAGTTTGCATGAGTTTGCGGGACGCTACGAGCAGTACTTC. The chain joins TRBV12-3 or TRBV12-4 to TRBJ2-7; perhaps TRBD2 as D (6 bases). This CDR3 region has 16 residues. V was cut by 3 bases and J by 3 bases, with 18 bases left in between.

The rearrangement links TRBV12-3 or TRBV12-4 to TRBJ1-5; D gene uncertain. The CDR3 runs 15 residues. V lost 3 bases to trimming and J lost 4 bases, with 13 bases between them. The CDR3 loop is CASSFRSVRNQPQHF. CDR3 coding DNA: TGTGCCAGCAGTTTTCGCAGCGTCCGTAATCAGCCCCAGCATTTT.

CDR3 DNA sequence: TGTGCCACCAGTGATTTGCAAGGGGCCATGACAGATACGCAGTATTTT. Translating gives CATSDLQGAMTDTQYF. This rearrangement joins TRBV24-1 to TRBJ2-3; D possibly corresponds to TRBD1 (5 bases). Germline V gene sequence: CDR1 KGHDR, CDR2 SFDVKD. The V end was cut by 0 bases, the J end by 3 bases, with 12 bases between. The CDR3 extends over 16 amino acids.

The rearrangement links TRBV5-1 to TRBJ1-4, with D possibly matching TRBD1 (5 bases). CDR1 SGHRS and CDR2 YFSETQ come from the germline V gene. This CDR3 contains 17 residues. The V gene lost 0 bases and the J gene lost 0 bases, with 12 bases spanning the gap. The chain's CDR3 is CASSLGPGTSTNEKLFF. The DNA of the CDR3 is TGCGCCAGCAGCTTGGGGCCCGGGACCTCAACTAATGAAAAACTGTTTTTT.

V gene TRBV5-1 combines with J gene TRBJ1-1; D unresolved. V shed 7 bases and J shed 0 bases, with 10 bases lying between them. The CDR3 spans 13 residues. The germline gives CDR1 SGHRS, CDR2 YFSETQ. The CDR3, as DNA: TGCGCCAGCTGTAGGACGGTGAACACTGAAGCTTTCTTT. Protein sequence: CASCRTVNTEAFF. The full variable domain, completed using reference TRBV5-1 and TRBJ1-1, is KAGVTQTPRYLIKTRGQQVTLSCSPISGHRSVSWYQQTPGQGLQFLFEYFSETQRNKGNFPGRFSGRQFSNSRSEMNVSTLELGDSALYLCASCRTVNTEAFFGQGTRLTVV.

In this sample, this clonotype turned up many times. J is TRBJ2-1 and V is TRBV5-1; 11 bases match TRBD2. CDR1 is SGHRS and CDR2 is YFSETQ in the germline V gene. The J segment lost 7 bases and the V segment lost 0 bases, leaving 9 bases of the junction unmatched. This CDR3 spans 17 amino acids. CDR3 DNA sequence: TGCGCCAGCAGCTTGGGTACTAGCGGGAGTAGGAGGAATGAGCAGTTCTTC. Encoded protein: CASSLGTSGSRRNEQFF.

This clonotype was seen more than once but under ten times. CDR3 DNA: TGTGCCAGCAGTGACCGCGACACCCCTGGGGCCAACGTCCTGACTTTC. Amino acids: CASSDRDTPGANVLTF. The chain carries TRBV25-1 and TRBJ2-6; no clear D gene. V was pared by 3 bases and J by 2 bases, with 11 bases between. From germline, CDR1 is MGHDK and CDR2 SYGVNS. There are 16 residues in the CDR3.

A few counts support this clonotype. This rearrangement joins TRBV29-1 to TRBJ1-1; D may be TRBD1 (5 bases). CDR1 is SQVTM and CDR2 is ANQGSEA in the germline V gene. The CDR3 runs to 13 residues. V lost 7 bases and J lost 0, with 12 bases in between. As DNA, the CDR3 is TGCAGCGCCACGACAGCCATGAACACTGAAGCTTTCTTT. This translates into CSATTAMNTEAFF.

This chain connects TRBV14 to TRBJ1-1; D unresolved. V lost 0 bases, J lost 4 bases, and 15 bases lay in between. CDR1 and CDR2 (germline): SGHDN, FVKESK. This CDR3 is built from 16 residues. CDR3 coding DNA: TGTGCCAGCAGCCAAGATGTAGGGATCGTAATCACTGAAGCTTTCTTT. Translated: CASSQDVGIVITEAFF.

In DNA form, the CDR3 reads TGTGCCAGCAGCGTAGAACCTAGCGGAGAGAGGGAGCAGTACTTC. It specifies CASSVEPSGEREQYF. The gene calls are TRBV9 and TRBJ2-7, with 7 bases matching TRBD2. Germline lookup yields CDR1 SGDLS and CDR2 YYNGEE. The CDR3 is 15 amino acids. Trimming at V came to 0 bases and at J to 7 bases, leaving 10 bases not matched to a gene.

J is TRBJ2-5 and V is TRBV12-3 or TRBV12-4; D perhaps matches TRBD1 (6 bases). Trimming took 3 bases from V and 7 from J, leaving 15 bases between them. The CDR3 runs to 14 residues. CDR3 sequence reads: CASSLGTHESTQYF. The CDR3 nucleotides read TGTGCCAGCAGTTTGGGGACACACGAATCGACCCAGTACTTC.

This chain's CDR3 is CSAPEDGSNYGYTF. CDR3 sequence (DNA): TGCAGTGCTCCAGAGGACGGATCTAACTATGGCTACACCTTC. V and J are TRBV20-1 and TRBJ1-2; no clear D. Germline lookup yields CDR1 DFQATT and CDR2 SNEGSKA (reference sequence). V shed 5 bases and J shed 0 bases, with 13 bases lying between them. CDR3 size: 14 residues.

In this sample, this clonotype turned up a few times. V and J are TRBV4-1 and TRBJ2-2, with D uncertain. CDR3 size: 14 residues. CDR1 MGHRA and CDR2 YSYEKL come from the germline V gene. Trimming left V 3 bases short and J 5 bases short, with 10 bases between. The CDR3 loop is CASSQGLMTGELFF. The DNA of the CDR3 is TGCGCCAGCAGCCAGGGCCTAATGACCGGGGAGCTGTTTTTT.

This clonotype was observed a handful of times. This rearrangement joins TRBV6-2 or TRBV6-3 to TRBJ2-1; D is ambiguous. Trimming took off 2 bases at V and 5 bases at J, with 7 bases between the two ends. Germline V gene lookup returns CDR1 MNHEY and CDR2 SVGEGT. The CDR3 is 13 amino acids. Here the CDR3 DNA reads TGTGCCAGCAGTTACGGCCCAGACAATGAGCAGTTCTTC. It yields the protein CASSYGPDNEQFF.

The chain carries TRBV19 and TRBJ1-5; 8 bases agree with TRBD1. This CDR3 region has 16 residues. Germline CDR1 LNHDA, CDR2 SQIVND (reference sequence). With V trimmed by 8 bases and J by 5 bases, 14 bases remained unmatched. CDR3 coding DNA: TGTGCCAGTGCTTACGGACAGGGAACACCCCATCAGCCCCAGCATTTT. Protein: CASAYGQGTPHQPQHF.

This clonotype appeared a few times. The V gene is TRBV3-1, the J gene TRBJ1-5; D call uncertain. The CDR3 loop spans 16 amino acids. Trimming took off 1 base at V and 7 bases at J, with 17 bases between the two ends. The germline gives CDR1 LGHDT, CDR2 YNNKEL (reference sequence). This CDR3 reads CASSQGLIGVGQPQHF. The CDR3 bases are TGTGCCAGCAGCCAAGGTCTGATTGGGGTTGGACAGCCCCAGCATTTT. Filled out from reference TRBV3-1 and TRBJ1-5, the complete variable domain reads DTAVSQTPKYLVTQMGNDKSIKCEQNLGHDTMYWYKQDSKKFLKIMFSYNNKELIINETVPNRFSPKSPDKAHLNLHINSLELGDSAVYFCASSQGLIGVGQPQHFGDGTRLSIL.

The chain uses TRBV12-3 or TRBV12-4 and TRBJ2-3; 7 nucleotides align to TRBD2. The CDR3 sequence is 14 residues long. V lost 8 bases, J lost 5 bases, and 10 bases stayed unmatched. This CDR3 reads CASPRDGGLDTQYF. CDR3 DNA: TGTGCCAGCCCCAGGGACGGGGGGTTAGATACGCAGTATTTT.

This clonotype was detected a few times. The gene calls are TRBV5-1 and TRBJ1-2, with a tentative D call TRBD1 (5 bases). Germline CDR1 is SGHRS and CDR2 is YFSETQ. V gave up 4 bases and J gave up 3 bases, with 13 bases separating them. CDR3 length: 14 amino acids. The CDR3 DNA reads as TGCGCCAGCAGCCCCACGGACACGGACTATGGCTACACCTTC. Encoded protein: CASSPTDTDYGYTF.

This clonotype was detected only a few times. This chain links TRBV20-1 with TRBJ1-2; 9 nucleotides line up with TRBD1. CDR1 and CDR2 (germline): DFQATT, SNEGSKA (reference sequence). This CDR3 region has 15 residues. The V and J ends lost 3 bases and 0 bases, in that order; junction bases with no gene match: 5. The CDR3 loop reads CSASGTGWSNYGYTF. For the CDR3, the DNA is TGCAGTGCTAGCGGGACAGGGTGGTCTAACTATGGCTACACCTTC.

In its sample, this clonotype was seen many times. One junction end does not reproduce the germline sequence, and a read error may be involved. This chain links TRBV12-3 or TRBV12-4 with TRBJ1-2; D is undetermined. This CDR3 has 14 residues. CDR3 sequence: CASSLGTANYGYTF. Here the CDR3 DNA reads TGTGCCAGCAGCTTAGGAACAGCTAACTATGGCTACACCTTC.

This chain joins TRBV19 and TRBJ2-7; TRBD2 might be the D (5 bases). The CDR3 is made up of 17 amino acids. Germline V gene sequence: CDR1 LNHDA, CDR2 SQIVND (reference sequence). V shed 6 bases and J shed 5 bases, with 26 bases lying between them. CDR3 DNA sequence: TGTGCCAGTAGCCCGGGCGACGGGGTCTTCGCTTTTAACGAGCAGTACTTC. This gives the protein CASSPGDGVFAFNEQYF.

CDR3 loop: CATSRGGGGRTEAFF. The DNA for the CDR3 is TGTGCCACCAGCAGAGGTGGAGGGGGCAGGACTGAAGCTTTCTTT. The chain recombines TRBV15 with TRBJ1-1; 7 bases map to TRBD1. V lost 1 base, J lost 5 bases, and 7 bases stayed unmatched. The germline gives CDR1 LNHNV, CDR2 YYDKDF (reference sequence). The CDR3 length is 15 residues.

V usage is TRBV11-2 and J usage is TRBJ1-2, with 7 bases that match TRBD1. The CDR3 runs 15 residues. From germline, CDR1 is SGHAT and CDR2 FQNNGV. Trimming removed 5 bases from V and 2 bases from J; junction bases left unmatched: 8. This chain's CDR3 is CASSLTQGQNYGYTF. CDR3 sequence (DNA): TGTGCCAGCAGCCTTACCCAGGGACAGAACTATGGCTACACCTTC.

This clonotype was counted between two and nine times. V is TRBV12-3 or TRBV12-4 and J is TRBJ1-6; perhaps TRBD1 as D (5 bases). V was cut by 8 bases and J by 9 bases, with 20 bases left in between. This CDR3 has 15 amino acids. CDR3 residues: CASCPDKDMGSPLHF. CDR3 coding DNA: TGTGCCAGCTGTCCGGACAAAGATATGGGTTCACCCCTCCACTTT.

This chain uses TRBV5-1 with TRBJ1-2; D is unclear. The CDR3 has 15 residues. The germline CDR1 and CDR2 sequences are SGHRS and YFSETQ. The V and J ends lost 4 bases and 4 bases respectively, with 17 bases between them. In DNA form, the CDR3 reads TGCGCCAGCAGCCCCTGGAAGGTGAGGAGCTATGGCTACACCTTC. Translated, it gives CASSPWKVRSYGYTF.